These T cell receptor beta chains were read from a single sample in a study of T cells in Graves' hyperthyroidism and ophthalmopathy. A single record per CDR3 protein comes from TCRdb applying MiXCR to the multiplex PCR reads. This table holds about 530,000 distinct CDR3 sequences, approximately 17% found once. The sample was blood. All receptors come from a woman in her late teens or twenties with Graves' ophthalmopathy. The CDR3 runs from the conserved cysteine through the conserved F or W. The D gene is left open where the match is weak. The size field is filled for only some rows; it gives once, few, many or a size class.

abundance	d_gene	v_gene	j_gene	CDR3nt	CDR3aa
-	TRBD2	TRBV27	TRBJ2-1	TGTGCCAGCAGTATGACCGGGACTAGCGTATACAATGAGCAGTTCTTC	CASSMTGTSVYNEQFF
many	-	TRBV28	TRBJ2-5	TGTGCCAGCAGCTTCCGTAGGGGCATGGAGACCCAGTACTTC	CASSFRRGMETQYF
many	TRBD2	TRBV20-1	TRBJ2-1	TGCAGTGCTAGAGATAGCGGGGGGGCCTACAATGAGCAGTTCTTC	CSARDSGGAYNEQFF
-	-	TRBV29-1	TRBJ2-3	TGCAGCGTTGTAGACCACAGCACAGATACGCAGTATTTT	CSVVDHSTDTQYF
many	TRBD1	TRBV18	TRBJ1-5	TGTGCCAGCTCGGCCGCAGGGGGCGGAGGCAATCAGCCCCAGCATTTT	CASSAAGGGGNQPQHF
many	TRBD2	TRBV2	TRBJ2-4	TGTGCCAGCAGTGACCTAGCGGACCGAAAAAACATTCAGTACTTC	CASSDLADRKNIQYF
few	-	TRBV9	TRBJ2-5	TGTGCCAGCAGCGTAGACCGAGGCAGCCAAGAGACCCAGTACTTC	CASSVDRGSQETQYF
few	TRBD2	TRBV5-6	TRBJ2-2	TGTGCCAGCAGCCACGGGACTAGCGGCACCGGGGAGCTGTTTTTT	CASSHGTSGTGELFF
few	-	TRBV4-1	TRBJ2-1	TGCGCCAGCAGCCAAGGACGTCCCGAGGAAACCTACAATGAGCAGTTCTTC	CASSQGRPEETYNEQFF
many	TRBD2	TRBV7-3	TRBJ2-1	TGTGCCAGCAGCTTAAGTACTAGCGACTACAATGAGCAGTTCTTC	CASSLSTSDYNEQFF
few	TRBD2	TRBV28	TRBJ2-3	TGTGCCAGCAGAAATCTAGCGGGGTGCACAGATACGCAGTATTTT	CASRNLAGCTDTQYF
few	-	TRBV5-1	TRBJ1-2	TGCGCCAGCAGCTTGGAGGGCTCAGGAGGCTACACCTTC	CASSLEGSGGYTF
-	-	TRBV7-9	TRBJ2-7	TGTGCCAGCAGCTTTATAGGGTCCGACGAGCAGTACTTC	CASSFIGSDEQYF
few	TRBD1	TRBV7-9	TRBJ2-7	TGTGCCAGCAACTTCGGACAGGGTCCTATTGACGAGCAGTACTTC	CASNFGQGPIDEQYF
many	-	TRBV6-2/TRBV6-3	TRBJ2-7	TGTGCCAGCAGTTACTCGGTAGGGGACTCCTACGAGCAGTACTTC	CASSYSVGDSYEQYF
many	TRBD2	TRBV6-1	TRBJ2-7	TGTGCCAGCAGCCCCGGGGTAGCGGGGGCCTACGAGCAGTACTTC	CASSPGVAGAYEQYF
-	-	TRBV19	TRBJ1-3	TGTGCCAGAAACCGGGGAAACACCATATATTTT	CARNRGNTIYF
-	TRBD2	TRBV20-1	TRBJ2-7	TGCAGTGCCGTCCATAGCGGGTGGGAGCAGTACTTC	CSAVHSGWEQYF
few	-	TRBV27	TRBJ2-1	TGTGCCAGCAGAGAATGGAGCTCCTACAATGAGCAGTTCTTC	CASREWSSYNEQFF
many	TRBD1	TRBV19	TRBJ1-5	TGTGCCAGTCGAATCCAGGGGGGGAGCAATCAGCCCCAGCATTTT	CASRIQGGSNQPQHF
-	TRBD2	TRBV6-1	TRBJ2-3	TGTGCCAGCAGTGCGATAGCTAGCGGGAGGCACACAGATACGCAGTATTTT	CASSAIASGRHTDTQYF
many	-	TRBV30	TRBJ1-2	TGTGCCTGGAGTTGGGCCGGAACCAGCTTCTACGGCTACACCTTC	CAWSWAGTSFYGYTF
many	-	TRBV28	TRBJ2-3	TGTGCCAGCAGGGACACACGCACAGATACGCAGTATTTT	CASRDTRTDTQYF
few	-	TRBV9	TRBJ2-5	TGTGCCCCCGTTCTCTTCCGACGGAGCCCCGCTGTGTCCCAGTACTTC	CAPVLFRRSPAVSQYF
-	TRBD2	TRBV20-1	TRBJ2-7	TGCAGTGCTAGAATTAGCGGGAGCCCCGAGCAGTACTTC	CSARISGSPEQYF
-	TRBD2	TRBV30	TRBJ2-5	TGTGCCTGGAGCCCTTGGGGGGGAGAGGAGACCCAGTACTTC	CAWSPWGGEETQYF
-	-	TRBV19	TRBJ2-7	TGTGCCAGTAGTGACCCTCGACAGCCCTCCTACGAGCAGTACTTC	CASSDPRQPSYEQYF
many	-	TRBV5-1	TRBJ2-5	TGCGCCAGCAGCTCAGCCGGGCCAAAAGGGGAGACCCAGTACTTC	CASSSAGPKGETQYF
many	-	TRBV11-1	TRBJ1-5	TGTGCCAGCACCTCTCCGAGGCCCCAGCATTTT	CASTSPRPQHF
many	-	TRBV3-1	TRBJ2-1	TGTGCCAGCAGCGACGGTCCGGTCGGGGATGAGCAGTTCTTC	CASSDGPVGDEQFF
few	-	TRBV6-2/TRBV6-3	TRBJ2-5	TGTGCCAGCAGCCCTCCCCAAAAGACCCAGTACTTC	CASSPPQKTQYF
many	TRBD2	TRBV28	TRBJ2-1	TGTGCCAGCACTGGGAGGGGACTAGGGTACAATGAGCAGTTCTTC	CASTGRGLGYNEQFF
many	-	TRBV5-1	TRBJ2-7	TGCGCCAGCAGCTTGGCCAACAGTATCAGGGGCTACGAGCAGTACTTC	CASSLANSIRGYEQYF
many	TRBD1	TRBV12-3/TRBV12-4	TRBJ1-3	TGTGCCAGCAGTTTGGTTGGACAGGGGCAAGGAAACACCATATATTTT	CASSLVGQGQGNTIYF
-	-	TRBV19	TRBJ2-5	TGTGCCAGTAGTATAGGGCAGGAGAGGTTCCAGGAGACCCAGTACTTC	CASSIGQERFQETQYF
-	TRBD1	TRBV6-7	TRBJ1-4	TGTGCTGACCTGGGACAGCTTTGTGCAACTAATGAAAAACTGTTTTTT	CADLGQLCATNEKLFF
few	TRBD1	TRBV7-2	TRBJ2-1	TGTGCCAGCAGCTTAATTGTGGGACAGGGGAATGAGCAGTTCTTC	CASSLIVGQGNEQFF
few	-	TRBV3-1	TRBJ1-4	TGTGCCAGCAGCCCCCAGGATAATGAAAAACTGTTTTTT	CASSPQDNEKLFF
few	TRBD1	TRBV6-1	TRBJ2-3	TGTGCCAGCACCCACCGGGACAGGGGCACAGATACGCAGTATTTT	CASTHRDRGTDTQYF
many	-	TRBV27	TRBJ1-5	TGTGCCTCCTCCATGGGGGCCTGGCAGCCCCAGCATTTT	CASSMGAWQPQHF
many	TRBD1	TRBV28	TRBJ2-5	TGTGCCAGCAGTTTGTCAGGGGGCGACGAGACCCAGTACTTC	CASSLSGGDETQYF
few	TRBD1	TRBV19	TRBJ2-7	TGTGCCACATCTCCCGGGACAGGGTACGAGCAGTACTTC	CATSPGTGYEQYF